The rows below give T cell receptor beta chains drawn from one sample of a study of shared clonotypes between healthy human individuals. Clones were read by immunoSEQ multiplex PCR, and TCRdb kept only the in-frame ones, dropping some. The profile covers some 480,000 clones, with 79% appearing a single time and more than 10% taken by the ten largest. The source material was PBMCs. The receptor source for this set is a woman aged 40-49 years in good health. Some clones in this sample may be carry-over from other donors' samples. CDR3s include the opening cysteine and the closing phenylalanine or tryptophan. Each record gives: D gene, clone size, V gene, J gene, CDR3 protein, CDR3 DNA. D genes are given only for firm matches. Size tells how often a clone was seen (once, few, many) or the class of an expanded clone, and some rows leave it out.

>-|-|TRBV27|TRBJ1-1
CASSLSRNTEAFF
TGTGCCAGCAGTTTATCCCGGAACACTGAAGCTTTCTTT
>-|few|TRBV27|TRBJ2-7
CASSLYVGPYYEQYF
TGTGCCAGCAGTTTATATGTCGGACCCTACTACGAGCAGTACTTC
>-|-|TRBV28|TRBJ1-2
CASSREGGYGYTF
TGTGCCAGCAGCCGGGAGGGGGGCTATGGCTACACCTTC
>-|once|TRBV15|TRBJ1-5
CATSPRTQNNQPQHF
TGTGCCACCAGTCCGCGGACACAAAACAATCAGCCCCAGCATTTT
>TRBD1|-|TRBV9|TRBJ1-4
CASSVGEGQADEKLFF
TGTGCCAGCAGCGTAGGGGAGGGACAGGCGGATGAAAAACTGTTTTTT
>TRBD1|-|TRBV27|TRBJ2-1
CASSYTGGGNEQFF
TGTGCCAGCAGTTACACAGGGGGAGGCAATGAGCAGTTCTTC
>-|-|TRBV2|TRBJ2-1
CASRAGTNYNEQFF
TGTGCCAGCAGAGCCGGGACCAACTACAATGAGCAGTTCTTC
>-|-|TRBV27|TRBJ2-1
CASSLSRANEQFF
TGTGCCAGCAGTTTATCCAGGGCCAATGAGCAGTTCTTC
>-|-|TRBV19|TRBJ2-4
CASSIGRRNIQYF
TGTGCCAGTAGTATCGGGCGCAGAAACATTCAGTACTTC
>-|-|TRBV19|TRBJ2-7
CASSTRTAGSYEQYF
TGTGCCAGTAGTACGCGGACAGCAGGCTCCTACGAGCAGTACTTC
>TRBD2|-|TRBV28|TRBJ2-7
CASKWGGQYEQYF
TGTGCCAGCAAATGGGGAGGGCAATACGAGCAGTACTTC
>-|-|TRBV27|TRBJ2-7
CASSSSYEQYF
TGTGCCAGCAGCTCCTCCTACGAGCAGTACTTC
>TRBD1|-|TRBV18|TRBJ2-5
CASSDRDRAQETQYF
TGTGCCAGCTCAGACCGGGACAGGGCTCAAGAGACCCAGTACTTC
>-|-|TRBV7-9|TRBJ2-2
CASSLTGEGKNTGELFF
TGTGCCAGCAGCTTAACTGGCGAAGGGAAGAACACCGGGGAGCTGTTTTTT
>-|many|TRBV27|TRBJ1-5
CASSLLGGNQPQHF
TGTGCCAGCAGTCTCCTAGGGGGCAATCAGCCCCAGCATTTT
>-|-|TRBV5-6|TRBJ1-4
CASSLGPSEKLFF
TGTGCCAGCAGCTTGGGCCCCAGTGAAAAACTGTTTTTT
>TRBD2|-|TRBV18|TRBJ2-5
CASSPRLAAYQETQYF
TGTGCCAGCTCACCCAGACTAGCGGCGTACCAAGAGACCCAGTACTTC
>TRBD1|many|TRBV14|TRBJ2-7
CASSPRTGPYEQYF
TGTGCCAGCAGCCCCCGGACAGGGCCCTACGAGCAGTACTTC
>TRBD1|-|TRBV2|TRBJ1-5
CASTPTGEAQPQHF
TGTGCCAGCACCCCGACAGGGGAGGCTCAGCCCCAGCATTTT
>-|-|TRBV18|TRBJ1-1
CASSPEALGWNTEAFF
TGTGCCAGCTCACCGGAGGCGTTGGGGTGGAACACTGAAGCTTTCTTT
>TRBD1|-|TRBV10-3|TRBJ2-7
CAISARDRGPYEQYF
TGTGCCATCAGTGCTAGGGACAGGGGACCCTACGAGCAGTACTTC
>-|-|TRBV7-2|TRBJ2-7
CASSLGGHYEQYF
TGTGCCAGCAGCTTAGGGGGGCACTACGAGCAGTACTTC
>-|-|TRBV4-2|TRBJ2-3
CASSQDGGGTDTQYF
TGTGCCAGCAGCCAAGATGGAGGGGGCACAGATACGCAGTATTTT
>TRBD2|once|TRBV5-1|TRBJ2-2
CASSLVSGANTGELFF
TGCGCCAGCAGCTTGGTTAGCGGGGCGAACACCGGGGAGCTGTTTTTT
>TRBD1|-|TRBV28|TRBJ2-6
CASRTGASGANVLTF
TGTGCCAGCAGGACAGGGGCTTCTGGGGCCAACGTCCTGACTTTC
>-|-|TRBV20-1|TRBJ1-3
CSAIIGDTIYF
TGCAGTGCCATTATAGGGGACACCATATATTTT
>-|-|TRBV9|TRBJ2-1
CASSYLLTSSYNEQFF
TGTGCCAGCAGCTACCTCCTGACAAGCTCCTACAATGAGCAGTTCTTC
>-|-|TRBV5-4|TRBJ1-4
CASTAVGSNEKLFF
TGTGCCAGCACCGCAGTCGGGTCTAATGAAAAACTGTTTTTT
>-|-|TRBV4-2|TRBJ1-2
CASSQAGAAGGYTF
TGTGCCAGCAGCCAAGCAGGGGCGGCGGGGGGCTACACCTTC
>TRBD1|-|TRBV7-9|TRBJ2-7
CASSFTDRTFYEQYF
TGTGCCAGCAGCTTTACGGACAGGACCTTCTACGAGCAGTACTTC
>-|-|TRBV11-2|TRBJ1-3
CASSLRNSGNTIYF
TGTGCCAGCAGCTTACGTAACTCTGGAAACACCATATATTTT
>-|-|TRBV6-1|TRBJ1-4
CASRDTGLGEKLFF
TGTGCCAGCAGAGATACAGGGCTGGGCGAAAAACTGTTTTTT
>-|-|TRBV7-2|TRBJ2-7
CASSSNGGGTYEQYF
TGTGCCAGCAGCTCAAACGGCGGCGGGACCTACGAGCAGTACTTC
>-|-|TRBV27|TRBJ2-1
CASTLGGSYNEQFF
TGTGCCAGCACCCTAGGGGGCTCCTACAATGAGCAGTTCTTC
>-|-|TRBV19|TRBJ2-1
CASSPKNPLGVSYNEQFF
TGTGCCAGTAGCCCAAAGAACCCTTTGGGAGTCTCCTACAATGAGCAGTTCTTC
>TRBD2|-|TRBV29-1|TRBJ2-3
CSVVPFSGISPSTDTQYF
TGCAGCGTGGTTCCATTTAGCGGGATAAGTCCTAGCACAGATACGCAGTATTTT
>-|-|TRBV7-9|TRBJ2-2
CASSLGRAYTGELFF
TGTGCCAGCAGCCTGGGGCGGGCATACACCGGGGAGCTGTTTTTT
>-|-|TRBV7-7|TRBJ2-2
CASSFSPDAGELFF
TGTGCTAGCAGCTTTTCACCAGACGCCGGGGAGCTGTTTTTT
>-|-|TRBV27|TRBJ1-5
CASSLGEFPSNQPQHF
TGTGCCAGCAGTTTAGGTGAGTTCCCGAGCAATCAGCCCCAGCATTTT
>-|few|TRBV5-5|TRBJ2-1
CASSLGGEAYNEQFF
TGTGCCAGCAGCTTGGGGGGAGAGGCCTACAATGAGCAGTTCTTC
>-|-|TRBV2|TRBJ1-6
CASSVGDSPLHF
TGTGCCAGCAGTGTGGGGGATTCACCCCTCCACTTT